Listed below are T cell receptor beta chains from one sample, sequenced in a study of blood T cell repertoires in COVID-19. The protocol was immunoSEQ multiplex PCR, while the TCRdb copy is restricted to in-frame clones and leaves out a portion. This table holds 250,000 or so clones, 80% to 90% found once. Sequencing used peripheral blood. Every receptor here comes from a woman aged 25 to 39 with active or convalescent COVID-19. Both conserved end residues are part of each CDR3. The D gene is left open where the match is weak. Part of the rows lack a size; the others show once, few, many or a class for expanded clones.

>TRBJ1-1|.|once|TRBV13
TGTGCCAGCAGCTATGGGTGGGAGGGCACTGAAGCTTTCTTT
CASSYGWEGTEAFF
>TRBJ2-1|TRBD1|.|TRBV27
TGTGCCAGCAGTTCGAGGACAGGCTCCTACAATGAGCAGTTCTTC
CASSSRTGSYNEQFF
>TRBJ2-5|.|.|TRBV7-2
TGTGCCAGCAGCTTAGGATCGGGAAGGGAGACCCAGTACTTC
CASSLGSGRETQYF
>TRBJ1-2|TRBD1|.|TRBV19
TGTGCCAGCGGGACAGGGAATCATGACTATGGCTACACCTTC
CASGTGNHDYGYTF
>TRBJ2-5|.|few|TRBV7-9
TGTGCCAGCAGTCCAAGACGGGGGAGTTCGGAGACCCAGTACTTC
CASSPRRGSSETQYF
>TRBJ1-1|.|.|TRBV6-5
TGTGCCAGCAAGCACTCCGTGAACACTGAAGCTTTCTTT
CASKHSVNTEAFF
>TRBJ1-2|TRBD1|.|TRBV5-4
TGTGCCAGCAGTCCCGGACAGGGACTCTATGGCTACACCTTC
CASSPGQGLYGYTF
>TRBJ2-2|TRBD1|.|TRBV6-5
TGTGCCAGCAAATCCACAGGGGGCACCGGGGAGCTGTTTTTT
CASKSTGGTGELFF
>TRBJ2-1|TRBD2|once|TRBV7-7
TGTGCTAGCAGCTTGAAGCCTAGCGGGCTGCAGTTCTTC
CASSLKPSGLQFF
>TRBJ2-3|.|.|TRBV11-2
TGTGCCAGCAGCTTATGGAGGGAATCTAGCACAGATACGCAGTATTTT
CASSLWRESSTDTQYF
>TRBJ2-5|TRBD2|few|TRBV7-9
TGTGCCAGCAGCCTGGGGACTAGCGGGGCAGAAGAGACCCAGTACTTC
CASSLGTSGAEETQYF
>TRBJ1-2|.|once|TRBV6-5
TGTGCCAGCAGTTATGACAAAGTCTATGGCTACACCTTC
CASSYDKVYGYTF
>TRBJ1-2|.|.|TRBV14
TGTGCCAGCAGCCAAGCGAGTAGATATGGCTACACCTTC
CASSQASRYGYTF
>TRBJ2-7|TRBD1|.|TRBV12-3/TRBV12-4
TGTGCCAGTAGACAGGGTCCCTACGAGCAGTACTTC
CASRQGPYEQYF
>TRBJ2-5|TRBD1|.|TRBV15
TGTGCCACCAGGACAGGGGGTGAAGAGACCCAGTACTTC
CATRTGGEETQYF
>TRBJ1-4|.|once|TRBV27
TGTGCCAGCAGTTTATTTGGGACACCTCTTCGGGAAAAACTGTTTTTT
CASSLFGTPLREKLFF